These T cell receptor beta chains were read from a single sample in a study of blood T cell repertoires in COVID-19. Sequencing was performed with immunoSEQ multiplex PCR; in TCRdb, only in-frame clones are kept and a portion is missing. The sample has over 90,000 clones; around 90% are singletons. Sequenced input: peripheral blood. All receptors come from a woman aged 50 to 60 with COVID-19, enrolled during active disease. Each CDR3 is given with its conserved first and last residue. A D gene is named only where the DNA matches it firmly. Only some rows state a clone size, as once, few, many or a class for expanded clones.

D gene: .; V gene: TRBV3-1/TRBV3-2; clone size: .; J gene: TRBJ2-5; CDR3 DNA: TGTGCCAGCAGCCAAACTTCACAGACCCAGTACTTC; CDR3 protein: CASSQTSQTQYF
D gene: .; V gene: TRBV7-3; clone size: .; J gene: TRBJ2-5; CDR3 DNA: TGTGCCAGCAGCATGGACTTAACGGAGACCCAGTACTTC; CDR3 protein: CASSMDLTETQYF
D gene: .; V gene: TRBV2; clone size: .; J gene: TRBJ2-3; CDR3 DNA: TGTGCCAGCAGGAAGTCGGACACCTTCACAGATACGCAGTATTTT; CDR3 protein: CASRKSDTFTDTQYF
D gene: TRBD2; V gene: TRBV19; clone size: .; J gene: TRBJ2-5; CDR3 DNA: TGTGCCAGTAGTGACGGGGGGGGATCAGAGACCCAGTACTTC; CDR3 protein: CASSDGGGSETQYF
D gene: TRBD2; V gene: TRBV5-1; clone size: .; J gene: TRBJ2-2; CDR3 DNA: TGCGCCAGCAGCTCTAATGGACTAGCGGGGGTAGGAGGGGAGCTGTTTTTT; CDR3 protein: CASSSNGLAGVGGELFF
D gene: TRBD2; V gene: TRBV7-3; clone size: .; J gene: TRBJ2-7; CDR3 DNA: TGTGCCAGCAGCTTAAGTCTAGCGGGGGGGCCCTCCTACGAGCAGTACTTC; CDR3 protein: CASSLSLAGGPSYEQYF
D gene: .; V gene: TRBV5-1; clone size: .; J gene: TRBJ1-1; CDR3 DNA: TGCGCCAGCAGCCCCAGGGTCATGAACACTGAAGCTTTCTTT; CDR3 protein: CASSPRVMNTEAFF
D gene: TRBD1; V gene: TRBV10-2; clone size: .; J gene: TRBJ2-7; CDR3 DNA: TGCGCCAGCAGTGAGTACAGGGGACCCGAGCAGTACTTC; CDR3 protein: CASSEYRGPEQYF
D gene: TRBD2; V gene: TRBV6-5; clone size: .; J gene: TRBJ2-7; CDR3 DNA: TGTGCCAGCAGGGGTACTAGCGGGACGACCTACGAGCAGTACTTC; CDR3 protein: CASRGTSGTTYEQYF
D gene: .; V gene: TRBV21-1; clone size: .; J gene: TRBJ1-1; CDR3 DNA: TGTGCCAGCAGCGCACAGACACAGAACACTGAAGCTTTCTTT; CDR3 protein: CASSAQTQNTEAFF
D gene: TRBD1; V gene: TRBV5-1; clone size: .; J gene: TRBJ1-1; CDR3 DNA: TGCGCCAGCAGCCTTTGGACAGGGAACACTGAAGCTTTCTTT; CDR3 protein: CASSLWTGNTEAFF
D gene: .; V gene: TRBV2; clone size: .; J gene: TRBJ1-1; CDR3 DNA: TGTGCCAGCAGCCCTGCCTTGGTCGGCACTGAAGCTTTCTTT; CDR3 protein: CASSPALVGTEAFF
D gene: .; V gene: TRBV5-1; clone size: .; J gene: TRBJ2-7; CDR3 DNA: TGCGCCAGCAGCTTGCAGGGGATCAACGAGCAGTACTTC; CDR3 protein: CASSLQGINEQYF
D gene: TRBD1; V gene: TRBV30; clone size: .; J gene: TRBJ1-6; CDR3 DNA: TGTGCCGGTGACAGGGGAGATTCACCCCTCCACTTT; CDR3 protein: CAGDRGDSPLHF
D gene: TRBD1; V gene: TRBV9; clone size: .; J gene: TRBJ1-6; CDR3 DNA: TGTGCCAGCAGCGTACAACAGGGGAGTTCACCCCTCCACTTT; CDR3 protein: CASSVQQGSSPLHF
D gene: TRBD1; V gene: TRBV10-3; clone size: .; J gene: TRBJ2-5; CDR3 DNA: TGTGCCATCAGTCAAAGGGACAGGGTAAAAGAGACCCAGTACTTC; CDR3 protein: CAISQRDRVKETQYF
D gene: .; V gene: TRBV5-4; clone size: once; J gene: TRBJ2-1; CDR3 DNA: TGTGCCAGCAGCCACCCCGGGAACAATGAGCAGTTCTTC; CDR3 protein: CASSHPGNNEQFF
D gene: .; V gene: TRBV5-1; clone size: .; J gene: TRBJ1-2; CDR3 DNA: TGCGCCAGCAGCTTGGCCGTTTCGGGGGACTATGGCTACACCTTC; CDR3 protein: CASSLAVSGDYGYTF
D gene: .; V gene: TRBV5-1; clone size: .; J gene: TRBJ1-6; CDR3 DNA: TGCGCCAGCAAGACGGACAGTAATTCACCCCTCCACTTT; CDR3 protein: CASKTDSNSPLHF
D gene: TRBD1; V gene: TRBV2; clone size: .; J gene: TRBJ1-5; CDR3 DNA: TGTGCCAGCAAACCGGACAGGGGGTTCAATCAGCCCCAGCATTTT; CDR3 protein: CASKPDRGFNQPQHF
D gene: .; V gene: TRBV12-3/TRBV12-4; clone size: .; J gene: TRBJ1-1; CDR3 DNA: TGTGCCAGCAGCAGAGGCACTGAAGCTTTCTTT; CDR3 protein: CASSRGTEAFF
D gene: .; V gene: TRBV7-2; clone size: .; J gene: TRBJ2-7; CDR3 DNA: TGTGCCAGCAGCTTATACTACGAGCAGTACTTC; CDR3 protein: CASSLYYEQYF
D gene: TRBD1; V gene: TRBV30; clone size: once; J gene: TRBJ2-7; CDR3 DNA: TGTGCCTGGACGGAAGGGACAGGGTACGAGCAGTACTTC; CDR3 protein: CAWTEGTGYEQYF